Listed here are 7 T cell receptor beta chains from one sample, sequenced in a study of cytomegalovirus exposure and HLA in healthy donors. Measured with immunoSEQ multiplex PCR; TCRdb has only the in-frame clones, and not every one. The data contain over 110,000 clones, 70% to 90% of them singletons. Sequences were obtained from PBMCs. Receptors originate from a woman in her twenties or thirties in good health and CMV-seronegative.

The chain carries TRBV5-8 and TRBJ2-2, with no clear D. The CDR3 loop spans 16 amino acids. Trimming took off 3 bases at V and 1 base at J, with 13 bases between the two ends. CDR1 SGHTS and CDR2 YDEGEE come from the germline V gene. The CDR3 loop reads CASSSGANLNTGELFF. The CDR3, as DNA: TGTGCCAGCAGCTCCGGAGCTAATTTGAACACCGGGGAGCTGTTTTTT.

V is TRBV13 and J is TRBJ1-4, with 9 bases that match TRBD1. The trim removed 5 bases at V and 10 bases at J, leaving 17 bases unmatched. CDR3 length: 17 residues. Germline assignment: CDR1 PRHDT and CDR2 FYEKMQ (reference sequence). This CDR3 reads CASSKNPGQGFVGKLFF. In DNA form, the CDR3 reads TGTGCCAGCAGCAAGAATCCCGGACAGGGGTTCGTCGGAAAACTGTTTTTT.

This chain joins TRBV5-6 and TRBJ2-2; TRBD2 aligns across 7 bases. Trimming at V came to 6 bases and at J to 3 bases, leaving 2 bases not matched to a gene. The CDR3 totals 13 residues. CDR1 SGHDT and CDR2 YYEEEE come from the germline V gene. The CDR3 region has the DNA TGTGCCAGCAAGCGGGACGACACCGGGGAGCTGTTTTTT. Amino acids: CASKRDDTGELFF.

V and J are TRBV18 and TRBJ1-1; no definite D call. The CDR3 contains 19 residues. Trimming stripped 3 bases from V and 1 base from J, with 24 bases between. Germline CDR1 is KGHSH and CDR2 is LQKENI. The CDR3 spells CASSPSMAAGSGGNTEAFF. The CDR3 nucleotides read TGTGCCAGCTCACCTAGTATGGCAGCTGGGTCGGGTGGGAACACTGAAGCTTTCTTT.

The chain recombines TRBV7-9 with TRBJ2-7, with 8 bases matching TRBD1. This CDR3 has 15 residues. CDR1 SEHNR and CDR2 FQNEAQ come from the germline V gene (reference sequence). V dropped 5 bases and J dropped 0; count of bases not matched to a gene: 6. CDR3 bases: TGTGCCAGCAGCCTAAGACAGGGGATCTCCTACGAGCAGTACTTC. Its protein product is CASSLRQGISYEQYF.

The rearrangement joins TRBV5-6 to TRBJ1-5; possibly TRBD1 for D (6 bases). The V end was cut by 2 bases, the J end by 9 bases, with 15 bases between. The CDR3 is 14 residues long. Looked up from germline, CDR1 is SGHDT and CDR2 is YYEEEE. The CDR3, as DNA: TGTGCCAGCAGCTTAGCAGGGGACCAGGGGCCCCAGCATTTT. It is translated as CASSLAGDQGPQHF.

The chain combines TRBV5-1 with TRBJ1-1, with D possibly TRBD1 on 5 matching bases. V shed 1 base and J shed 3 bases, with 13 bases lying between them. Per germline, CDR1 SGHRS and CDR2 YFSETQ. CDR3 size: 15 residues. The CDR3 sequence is CASSLTQGGHTEAFF. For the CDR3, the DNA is TGCGCCAGCAGCTTGACGCAGGGTGGGCACACTGAAGCTTTCTTT.